This T cell receptor (beta chain) was recovered during a study of T cells after yellow fever vaccination. Study summary: Preparation of fractions with low cell numbers was performed using SMART-Seq v4 Ultra Low Input.

The TCR cDNA carried a universal primer site and UMIs from 5'RACE template switching. In TCRdb, the 5' RACE reads were re-called with MiXCR into one record per CDR3 protein. Altogether about 68,000 distinct CDR3 sequences are present, about 7% being singletons, with the ten largest covering more than 35%. Study observations and caveats: The study found a weaker secondary response that peaked faster, day 5 versus 15. Boosting was followed by the reappearance of most primary-vaccination clones (approximately 95% CD4, about 88% CD8).

Trimming removed 1 base at V and 0 bases at J, with 8 bases between. The CDR3 runs 15 residues. For this clonotype: Its target is not known.

The rearrangement joins TRBV12-3 or TRBV12-4 to TRBJ2-3; no definite D call. The sequencing here drew on CD8+ T cells sorted from PBMCs, taken around 45 days after the first yellow fever vaccination. The sequence came from a young man who received the YFV17D yellow fever vaccine. CDR3 bases: TGTGCCAGCAGTTTAGGGCTGTATAGCACAGATACGCAGTATTTT. Its protein is CASSLGLYSTDTQYF.